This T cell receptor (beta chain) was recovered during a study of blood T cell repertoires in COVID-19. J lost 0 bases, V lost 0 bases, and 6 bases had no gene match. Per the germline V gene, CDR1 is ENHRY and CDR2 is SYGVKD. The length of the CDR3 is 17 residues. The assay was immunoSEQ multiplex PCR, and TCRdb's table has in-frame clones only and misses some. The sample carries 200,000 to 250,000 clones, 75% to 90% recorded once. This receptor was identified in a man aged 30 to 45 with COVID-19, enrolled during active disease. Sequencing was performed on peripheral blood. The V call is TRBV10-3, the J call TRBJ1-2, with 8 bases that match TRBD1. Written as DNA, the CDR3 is TGTGCCATCAGTGAGTCGAGGACAGGGCCACCTAACTATGGCTACACCTTC. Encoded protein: CAISESRTGPPNYGYTF.